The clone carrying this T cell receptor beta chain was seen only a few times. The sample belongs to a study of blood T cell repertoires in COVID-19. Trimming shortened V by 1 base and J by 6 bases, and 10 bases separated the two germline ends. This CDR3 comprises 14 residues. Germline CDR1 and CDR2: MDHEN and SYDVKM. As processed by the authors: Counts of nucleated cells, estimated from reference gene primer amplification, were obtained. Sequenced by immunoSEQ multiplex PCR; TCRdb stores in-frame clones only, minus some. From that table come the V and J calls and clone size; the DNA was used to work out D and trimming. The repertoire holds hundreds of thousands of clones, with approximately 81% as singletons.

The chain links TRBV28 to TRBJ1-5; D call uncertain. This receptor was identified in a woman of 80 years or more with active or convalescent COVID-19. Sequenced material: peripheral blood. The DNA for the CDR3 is TGTGCCAGCAGTTTATCGCTCACGGGTCAGCCCCAGCATTTT. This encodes CASSLSLTGQPQHF.